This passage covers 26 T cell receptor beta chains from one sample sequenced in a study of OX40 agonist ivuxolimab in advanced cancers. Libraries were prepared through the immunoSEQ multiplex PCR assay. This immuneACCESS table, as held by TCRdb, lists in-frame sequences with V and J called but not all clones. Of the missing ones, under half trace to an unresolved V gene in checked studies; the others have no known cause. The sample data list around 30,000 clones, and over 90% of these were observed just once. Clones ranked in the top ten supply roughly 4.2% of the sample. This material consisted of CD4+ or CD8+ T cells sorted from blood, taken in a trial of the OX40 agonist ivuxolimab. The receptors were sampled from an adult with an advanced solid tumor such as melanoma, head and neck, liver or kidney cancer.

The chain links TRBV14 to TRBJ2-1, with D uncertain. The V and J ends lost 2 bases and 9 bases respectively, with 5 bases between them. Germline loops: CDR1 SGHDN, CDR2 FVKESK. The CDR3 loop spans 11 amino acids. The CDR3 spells CASSQSSEQFF. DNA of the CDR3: TGTGCCAGCAGCCAATCAAGTGAGCAGTTCTTC.

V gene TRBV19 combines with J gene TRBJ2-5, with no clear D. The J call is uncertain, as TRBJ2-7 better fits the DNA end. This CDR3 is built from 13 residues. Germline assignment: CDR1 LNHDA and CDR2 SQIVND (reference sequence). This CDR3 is CASSPPDSDEQYF. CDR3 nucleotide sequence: TGTGCCAGTAGTCCTCCCGACTCGGACGAGCAGTACTTC.

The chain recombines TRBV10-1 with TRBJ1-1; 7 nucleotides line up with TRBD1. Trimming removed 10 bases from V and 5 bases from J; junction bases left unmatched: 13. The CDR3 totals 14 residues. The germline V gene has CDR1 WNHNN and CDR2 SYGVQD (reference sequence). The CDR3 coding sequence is TGCGCCACCCCCGGGAGGGGGCGGTCGACTGAAGCTTTCTTT. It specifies CATPGRGRSTEAFF.

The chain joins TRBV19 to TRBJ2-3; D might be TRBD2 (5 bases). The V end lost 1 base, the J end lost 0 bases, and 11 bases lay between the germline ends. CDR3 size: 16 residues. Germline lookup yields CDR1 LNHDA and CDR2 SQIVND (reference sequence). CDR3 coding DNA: TGTGCCAGTAGTATAGGGGAAGCGGTGAGCACAGATACGCAGTATTTT. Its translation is CASSIGEAVSTDTQYF.

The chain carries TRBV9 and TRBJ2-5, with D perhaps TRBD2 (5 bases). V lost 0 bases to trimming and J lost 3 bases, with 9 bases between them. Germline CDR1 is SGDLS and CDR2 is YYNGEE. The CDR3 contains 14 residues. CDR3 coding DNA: TGTGCCAGCAGCGTAGGAGGGTGGGAAGAGACCCAGTACTTC. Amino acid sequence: CASSVGGWEETQYF.

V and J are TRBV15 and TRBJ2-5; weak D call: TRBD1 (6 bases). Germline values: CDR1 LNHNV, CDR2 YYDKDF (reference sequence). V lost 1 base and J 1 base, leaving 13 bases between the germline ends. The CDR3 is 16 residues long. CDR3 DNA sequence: TGTGCCACCAGCAGAGCTTTTGGGGGCCCCCAAGAGACCCAGTACTTC. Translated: CATSRAFGGPQETQYF.

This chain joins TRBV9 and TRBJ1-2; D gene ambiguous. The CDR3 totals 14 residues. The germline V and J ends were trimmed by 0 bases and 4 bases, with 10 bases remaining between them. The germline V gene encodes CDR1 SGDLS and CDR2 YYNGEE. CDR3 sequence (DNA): TGTGCCAGCAGCGTAGACGGGATGGGCTATGGCTACACCTTC. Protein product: CASSVDGMGYGYTF.

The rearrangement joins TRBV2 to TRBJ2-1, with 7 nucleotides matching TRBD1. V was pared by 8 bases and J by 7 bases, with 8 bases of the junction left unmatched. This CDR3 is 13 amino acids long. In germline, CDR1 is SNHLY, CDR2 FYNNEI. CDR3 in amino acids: CASRQGTGNEQFF. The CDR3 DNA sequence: TGTGCCAGCCGACAGGGAACGGGGAATGAGCAGTTCTTC.

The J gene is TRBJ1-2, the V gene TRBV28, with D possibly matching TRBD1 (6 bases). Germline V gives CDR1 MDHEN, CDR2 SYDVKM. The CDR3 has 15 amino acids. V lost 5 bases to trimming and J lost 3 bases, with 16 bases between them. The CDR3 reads CASSPQGGDHYGYTF. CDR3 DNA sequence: TGTGCCAGCAGTCCACAGGGAGGAGATCACTATGGCTACACCTTC.

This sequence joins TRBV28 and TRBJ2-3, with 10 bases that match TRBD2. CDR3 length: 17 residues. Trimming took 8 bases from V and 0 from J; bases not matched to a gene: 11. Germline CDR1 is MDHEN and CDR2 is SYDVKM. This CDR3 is CASPPGLAEFSTDTQYF. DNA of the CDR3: TGTGCCAGCCCCCCCGGACTAGCGGAGTTTAGCACAGATACGCAGTATTTT.

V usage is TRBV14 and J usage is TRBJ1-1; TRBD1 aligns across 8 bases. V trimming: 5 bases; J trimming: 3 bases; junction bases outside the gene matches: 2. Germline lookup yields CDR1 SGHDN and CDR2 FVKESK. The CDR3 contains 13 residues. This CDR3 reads CASSWGQDTEAFF. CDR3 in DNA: TGTGCCAGCAGCTGGGGACAGGACACTGAAGCTTTCTTT.

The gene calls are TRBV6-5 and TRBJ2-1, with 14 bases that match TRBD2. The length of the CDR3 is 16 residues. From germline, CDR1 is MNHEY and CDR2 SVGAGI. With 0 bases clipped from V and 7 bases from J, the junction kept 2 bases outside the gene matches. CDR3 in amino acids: CASSYSGTSGRNEQFF. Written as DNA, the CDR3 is TGTGCCAGCAGTTACTCAGGGACTAGCGGGAGAAATGAGCAGTTCTTC.

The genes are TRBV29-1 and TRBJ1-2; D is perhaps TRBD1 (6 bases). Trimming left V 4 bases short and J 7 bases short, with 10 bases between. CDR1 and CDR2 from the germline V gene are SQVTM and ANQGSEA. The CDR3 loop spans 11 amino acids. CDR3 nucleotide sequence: TGCAGCGTTGGACAGGTCTCTGGCTACACCTTC. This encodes CSVGQVSGYTF.

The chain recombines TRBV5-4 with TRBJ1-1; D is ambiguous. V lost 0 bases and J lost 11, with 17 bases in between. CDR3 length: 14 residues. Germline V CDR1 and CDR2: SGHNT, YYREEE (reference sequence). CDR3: CASSLDPGVRRAFF. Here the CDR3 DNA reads TGTGCCAGCAGCTTGGATCCCGGGGTTAGGAGGGCTTTCTTT.

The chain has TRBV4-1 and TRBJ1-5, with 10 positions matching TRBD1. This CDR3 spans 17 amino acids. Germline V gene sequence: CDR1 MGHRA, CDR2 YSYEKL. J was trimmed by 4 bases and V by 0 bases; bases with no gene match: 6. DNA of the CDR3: TGCGCCAGCAGCCAAGATCCGGGACAGGGGAGGAATCAGCCCCAGCATTTT. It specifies CASSQDPGQGRNQPQHF.

CDR3 nucleotides: TGTGCCAGCAGTACCTGGGGAGGGCCGAATGAGCAGTTCTTC. It is translated as CASSTWGGPNEQFF. The chain combines TRBV6-5 with TRBJ2-1; 7 bases agree with TRBD2. The V segment lost 5 bases and the J segment 7 bases; nucleotides outside the gene matches: 8. This CDR3 has 14 residues. In germline, CDR1 is MNHEY, CDR2 SVGAGI.

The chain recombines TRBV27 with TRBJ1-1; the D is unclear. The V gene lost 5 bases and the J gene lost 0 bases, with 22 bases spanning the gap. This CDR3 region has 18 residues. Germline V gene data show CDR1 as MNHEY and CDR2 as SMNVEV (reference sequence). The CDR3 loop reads CASSPHRGSLGLNTEAFF. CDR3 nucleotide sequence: TGTGCCAGCAGTCCCCACCGCGGCAGTTTGGGATTGAACACTGAAGCTTTCTTT.

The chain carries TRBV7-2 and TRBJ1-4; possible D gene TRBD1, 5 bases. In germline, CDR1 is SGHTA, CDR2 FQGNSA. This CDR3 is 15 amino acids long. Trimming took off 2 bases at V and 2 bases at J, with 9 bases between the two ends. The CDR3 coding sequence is TGTGCCAGCAGCTTAAATCGGGGGACTAATGAAAAACTGTTTTTT. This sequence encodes CASSLNRGTNEKLFF.

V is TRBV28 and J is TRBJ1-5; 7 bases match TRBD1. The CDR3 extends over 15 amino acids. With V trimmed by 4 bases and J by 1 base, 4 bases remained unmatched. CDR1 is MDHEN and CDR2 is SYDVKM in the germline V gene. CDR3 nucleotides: TGTGCCAGCAGTTCAGGGACAGCCAGCAATCAGCCCCAGCATTTT. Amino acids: CASSSGTASNQPQHF.

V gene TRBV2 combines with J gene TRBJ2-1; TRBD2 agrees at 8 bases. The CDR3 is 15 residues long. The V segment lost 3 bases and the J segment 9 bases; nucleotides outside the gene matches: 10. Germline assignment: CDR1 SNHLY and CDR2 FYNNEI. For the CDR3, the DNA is TGTGCCAGCAGTGAGATGGGACTAGTGAGCAGTGAGCAGTTCTTC. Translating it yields CASSEMGLVSSEQFF. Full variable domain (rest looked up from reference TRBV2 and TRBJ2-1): EPEVTQTPSHQVTQMGQEVILRCVPISNHLYFYWYRQILGQKVEFLVSFYNNEISEKSEIFDDQFSVERPDGSNFTLKIRSTKLEDSAMYFCASSEMGLVSSEQFFGPGTRLTVL.

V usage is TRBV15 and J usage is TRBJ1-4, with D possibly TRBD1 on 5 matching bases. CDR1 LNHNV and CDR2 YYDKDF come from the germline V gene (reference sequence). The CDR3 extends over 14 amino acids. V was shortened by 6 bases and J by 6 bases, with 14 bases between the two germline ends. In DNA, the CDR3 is TGTGCCACCAGTCGAGGGTTAGGGGATGAAAAACTGTTTTTT. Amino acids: CATSRGLGDEKLFF.

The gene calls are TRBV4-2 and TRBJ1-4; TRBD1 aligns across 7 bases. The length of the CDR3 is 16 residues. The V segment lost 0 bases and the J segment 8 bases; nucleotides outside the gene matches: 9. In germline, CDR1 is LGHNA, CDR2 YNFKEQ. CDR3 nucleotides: TGTGCCAGCAGCCAAGAAGAAGGGGGGACAGCAGAAAAACTGTTTTTT. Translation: CASSQEEGGTAEKLFF.

Here the CDR3 DNA reads TGTGCCAGCAGCTTGGAAGGGCTAAGCTCCTACGAGCAGTACTTC. It translates to CASSLEGLSSYEQYF. The V and J genes are TRBV5-4 and TRBJ2-7; D unresolved. V lost 0 bases, J lost 0 bases, and 10 bases lay in between. Germline assignment: CDR1 SGHNT and CDR2 YYREEE (reference sequence). The CDR3 has 15 amino acids.

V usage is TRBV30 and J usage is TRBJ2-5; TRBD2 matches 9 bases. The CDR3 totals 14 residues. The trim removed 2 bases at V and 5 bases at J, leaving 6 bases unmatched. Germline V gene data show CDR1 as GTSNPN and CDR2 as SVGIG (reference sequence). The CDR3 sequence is CAWSKREARETQYF. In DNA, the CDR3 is TGTGCCTGGAGTAAGCGGGAGGCCCGGGAGACCCAGTACTTC.

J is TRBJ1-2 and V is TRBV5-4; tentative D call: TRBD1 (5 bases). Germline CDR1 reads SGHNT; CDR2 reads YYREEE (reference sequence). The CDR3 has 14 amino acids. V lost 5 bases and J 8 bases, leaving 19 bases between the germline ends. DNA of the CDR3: TGTGCCAGCAGGGGTGGGACGAGAATCGAGGGCTACACCTTC. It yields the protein CASRGGTRIEGYTF.

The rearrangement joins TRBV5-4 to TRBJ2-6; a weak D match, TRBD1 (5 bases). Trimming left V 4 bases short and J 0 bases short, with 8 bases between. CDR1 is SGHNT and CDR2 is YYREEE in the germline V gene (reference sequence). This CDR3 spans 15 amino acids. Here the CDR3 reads CASSEDNSGANVLTF. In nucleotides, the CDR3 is TGTGCCAGCAGCGAGGACAACTCTGGGGCCAACGTCCTGACTTTC.